One and the same sample provided the 18 T cell receptor beta chains below, sequenced in a study of blood T cell repertoires in COVID-19. Assay: immunoSEQ multiplex PCR; the TCRdb copy retains only in-frame clones and omits some. The table includes around 210,000 clones, over 60% detected once. Sequenced input: peripheral blood. The receptors here all came from a woman between 70 and 85 years old with acute or convalescent COVID-19.

CDR3 DNA sequence: TGTGCCAGCAGTAAGGACGCTGAAGCGGCTGAGCAGTTCTTC. Its protein is CASSKDAEAAEQFF. The rearrangement joins TRBV6-4 to TRBJ2-1, with D possibly TRBD2 on 5 matching bases. CDR1 is MRHNA, CDR2 SNTAGT, per germline. V was clipped by 5 bases and J by 9 bases, with 17 bases between them. The CDR3 is 14 amino acids.

V is TRBV6-5 and J is TRBJ1-1; a possible D gene is TRBD1 (6 bases). The CDR3 loop spans 15 amino acids. CDR1 is MNHEY, CDR2 SVGAGI, per germline. The V end lost 6 bases, the J end lost 6 bases, and 20 bases lay between the germline ends. CDR3 sequence reads: CASSQGGAGPAEAFF. The DNA of the CDR3 is TGTGCCAGCAGCCAAGGGGGGGCAGGACCAGCTGAAGCTTTCTTT.

V is TRBV14 and J is TRBJ1-2; 9 bases match TRBD1. V shed 8 bases and J 2 bases; nucleotides not matched to a gene: 0. Germline V gives CDR1 SGHDN, CDR2 FVKESK. The CDR3 is 12 amino acids. The chain's CDR3 is CASGQGNYGYTF. CDR3 sequence (DNA): TGTGCCAGCGGACAGGGGAACTATGGCTACACCTTC.

A single count supports this clone. The rearrangement uses TRBV5-4 and TRBJ1-2, with 9 bases matching TRBD1. The CDR3 spans 13 residues. V was clipped by 4 bases and J by 8 bases; unmatched bases: 6. Germline CDR1 is SGHNT and CDR2 is YYREEE (reference sequence). The CDR3 loop is CASSANTGGGYTF. In DNA form, the CDR3 reads TGTGCCAGCAGCGCAAACACAGGGGGCGGCTACACCTTC.

This chain joins TRBV5-1 and TRBJ2-2, with 7 bases matching TRBD1. The germline gives CDR1 SGHRS, CDR2 YFSETQ. The CDR3 loop spans 16 amino acids. The V segment lost 0 bases and the J segment 0 bases; nucleotides outside the gene matches: 2. CDR3 nucleotides: TGCGCCAGCAGCTTGGGGACAGGACCGAACACCGGGGAGCTGTTTTTT. Translating it yields CASSLGTGPNTGELFF.

This clone was counted between two and nine times. The rearrangement uses TRBV3-1 (or the pseudogene TRBV3-2) and TRBJ1-3; TRBD1 aligns across 9 bases. This CDR3 has 15 amino acids. Germline V gives CDR1 LGHDT, CDR2 YNNKEL (reference sequence). J gave up 8 bases and V 1 base, and 6 bases lay outside the gene matches. The CDR3 coding sequence is TGTGCCAGCAGCCAAGTAACAGGGGGCATGGACACCATATATTTT. Amino acid sequence: CASSQVTGGMDTIYF.

The chain's CDR3 is CASSSPTGGDTGELFF. CDR3 DNA: TGTGCCAGCTCATCGCCTACAGGGGGTGACACCGGGGAGCTGTTTTTT. The gene calls are TRBV18 and TRBJ2-2; 8 bases map to TRBD1. There are 16 residues in the CDR3. V was clipped by 5 bases and J by 3 bases; unmatched bases: 8. Germline-derived CDR1 and CDR2 are KGHSH and LQKENI.

The genes are TRBV19 and TRBJ2-5; TRBD2 aligns across 8 bases. After removal of 4 bases from V and 4 bases from J, the junction contained 5 bases not matched to a gene. The V gene's germline CDR1 is LNHDA and CDR2 SQIVND (reference sequence). This CDR3 is 14 amino acids long. This chain's CDR3 is CASSKKSGRETQYF. The CDR3 nucleotides read TGTGCCAGTAGTAAAAAAAGCGGGAGAGAGACCCAGTACTTC.

This clone was seen a handful of times. The chain uses TRBV7-8 and TRBJ1-4; the match to TRBD1 covers 8 bases. Germline loops: CDR1 SGHVS, CDR2 FQNEAQ. The ends lost 5 bases at V and 8 bases at J; junction bases unmatched: 7. This CDR3 is built from 14 residues. Here the CDR3 reads CASSTTGEREKLFF. For the CDR3, the DNA is TGTGCCAGCAGCACGACAGGGGAGAGGGAAAAACTGTTTTTT.

V gene TRBV29-1 combines with J gene TRBJ2-7, with TRBD1 matching over 8 bases. Germline-derived CDR1 and CDR2 are SQVTM and ANQGSEA. V dropped 7 bases and J dropped 7; count of bases not matched to a gene: 15. The CDR3 spans 14 residues. The CDR3 DNA is TGCAGCGCCTACGGGACAGGCAGTTTGATTGAGCAGTACTTC. This encodes CSAYGTGSLIEQYF.

J is TRBJ2-5 and V is TRBV15; D remains ambiguous. This CDR3 is 13 amino acids long. Looked up from germline, CDR1 is LNHNV and CDR2 is YYDKDF (reference sequence). V gave up 6 bases and J gave up 1 base, with 9 bases separating them. CDR3 sequence reads: CATSTATQETQYF. In nucleotides, the CDR3 is TGTGCCACCAGTACTGCAACCCAAGAGACCCAGTACTTC.

Only a few counts were recorded for this clone. This chain connects TRBV28 to TRBJ1-2; 10 bases line up with TRBD1. The germline V gene encodes CDR1 MDHEN and CDR2 SYDVKM. V trimming: 1 base; J trimming: 6 bases; junction bases outside the gene matches: 14. This CDR3 has 18 amino acids. The CDR3 DNA reads TGTGCCAGCAGTTTATTCGGACCTGGGACAGGGGTATTTCATGGCTACACCTTC. Translating gives CASSLFGPGTGVFHGYTF.

The rearrangement uses TRBV25-1 and TRBJ2-7; 7 bases line up with TRBD1. Trimming took 8 bases from V and 0 from J; bases not matched to a gene: 16. The length of the CDR3 is 17 residues. From germline, CDR1 is MGHDK and CDR2 SYGVNS. The CDR3 sequence is CASQGVTGSPLSYEQYF. The CDR3 DNA follows: TGTGCCAGCCAGGGGGTTACAGGGAGTCCCCTCTCCTACGAGCAGTACTTC.

The CDR3, as DNA: TGCAGCGTCCCAATAGCGGGAGGAGGGGATGAGCAGTTCTTC. It translates to CSVPIAGGGDEQFF. The chain employs TRBV29-1 and TRBJ2-1; TRBD2 matches at 10 bases. The germline V gene encodes CDR1 SQVTM and CDR2 ANQGSEA. V trimming: 6 bases; J trimming: 8 bases; junction bases outside the gene matches: 10. CDR3 length: 14 amino acids.

The V call is TRBV11-3, the J call TRBJ2-1; 7 bases match TRBD1. With V trimmed by 1 base and J by 6 bases, 0 bases remained unmatched. This CDR3 has 13 residues. The germline V gene encodes CDR1 SGHNT and CDR2 YENEEA. The CDR3 protein is CASSLGQGNEQFF. CDR3 bases: TGTGCCAGCAGCTTAGGACAGGGCAATGAGCAGTTCTTC.

This clone has just a few counts. The junction and the germline gene differ at one end; a read error may be behind it. J is TRBJ1-1 and V is TRBV27; 7 bases are a match to TRBD1. The CDR3 has 15 residues. Germline values: CDR1 MNHEY, CDR2 SMNVEV (reference sequence). The CDR3 spells CASSLGTVLNPEAFF. In DNA form, the CDR3 reads TGTGCCAGCAGTCTGGGGACAGTCCTGAACCCTGAAGCTTTCTTT.

The V gene is TRBV19, the J gene TRBJ1-3, with D hard to call. The CDR3 spans 13 residues. Trimming cost V 4 bases and J 0 bases, with 4 bases left between them. Germline CDR1 and CDR2: LNHDA and SQIVND (reference sequence). For the CDR3, the DNA is TGTGCCAGTAGTACCTACTCTGGAAACACCATATATTTT. Translation gives CASSTYSGNTIYF.

The rearrangement links TRBV24-1 to TRBJ2-2; TRBD1 agrees at 10 bases. CDR1 is KGHDR, CDR2 SFDVKD, per germline. The CDR3 loop spans 17 amino acids. V was clipped by 3 bases and J by 6 bases; unmatched bases: 9. The CDR3 nucleotides read TGTGCCACCAGTGATCCCACGGGGGACAGGGGTCCCGGGGAGCTGTTTTTT. It yields the protein CATSDPTGDRGPGELFF.